The rows below give T cell receptor beta chains drawn from one sample of a study of T cells of healthy individuals. Each CDR3 protein gets one entry after TCRdb re-called the 5' RACE reads with MiXCR. The sample carries under 70,000 distinct CDR3 sequences, approximately 14% recorded once. These receptor sequences come from a human donor in good health. The CDR3 runs from the conserved cysteine through the conserved F or W. The D gene is left open where the match is weak. Size is omitted from some rows. Given values are once, few, many or a class for expanded clones.

. | TRBJ1-5 | TRBV7-2 | many | CASSLGDGQPQHF | TGTGCCAGCAGCTTAGGGGACGGTCAGCCCCAGCATTTT
TRBD2 | TRBJ2-5 | TRBV5-1 | . | CASSPTKTSERETQYF | TGCGCCAGCAGCCCAACGAAGACTAGCGAACGAGAGACCCAGTACTTC
. | TRBJ1-2 | TRBV2 | many | CASGWENANYGYTF | TGTGCCAGCGGGTGGGAGAACGCTAACTATGGCTACACCTTC
. | TRBJ1-2 | TRBV20-1 | few | CSAKGGTNYGYTF | TGCAGTGCTAAGGGTGGGACTAACTATGGCTACACCTTC
. | TRBJ2-1 | TRBV12-3/TRBV12-4 | . | CASSFRPDEQFF | TGTGCCAGCAGTTTTCGTCCCGATGAGCAGTTCTTC
TRBD1 | TRBJ1-2 | TRBV6-2/TRBV6-3 | many | CAGFSPGQPVYGYTF | TGTGCCGGGTTTTCTCCGGGACAGCCAGTCTATGGCTACACCTTC
. | TRBJ1-1 | TRBV10-1 | many | CASSTGPGYTEAFF | TGCGCCAGCTCGACAGGACCGGGCTACACTGAAGCTTTCTTT
. | TRBJ1-2 | TRBV24-1 | . | CATSDTGYDGYTF | TGTGCCACCAGCGATACAGGGTACGATGGCTACACCTTC
. | TRBJ1-1 | TRBV9 | . | CASSASLLRNTEAFF | TGTGCCAGCAGCGCCAGCCTATTAAGAAACACTGAAGCTTTCTTT
. | TRBJ2-7 | TRBV20-1 | many | CSARDLVSPYEQYF | TGCAGTGCTAGAGATCTTGTGTCCCCCTACGAGCAGTACTTC
TRBD1 | TRBJ1-1 | TRBV7-9 | many | CASSRQGGKAFF | TGTGCCAGCAGCCGGCAGGGGGGGAAAGCTTTCTTT
. | TRBJ1-1 | TRBV9 | . | CASSVGPENTEAFF | TGTGCCAGCAGCGTAGGTCCGGAGAACACTGAAGCTTTCTTT
. | TRBJ2-3 | TRBV12-3/TRBV12-4 | many | CASSPAGTRTDTQYF | TGTGCCAGCAGTCCCGCCGGGACACGCACAGATACGCAGTATTTT
. | TRBJ2-1 | TRBV28 | many | CASSSYNEQFF | TGTGCCAGCAGTTCGTACAATGAGCAGTTCTTC
TRBD1 | TRBJ1-5 | TRBV29-1 | few | CSVGGTGVDSNQPQHF | TGCAGCGTTGGTGGCACAGGGGTCGACAGCAATCAGCCCCAGCATTTT
. | TRBJ1-2 | TRBV5-6 | . | CASSLDGGPGLYGYTF | TGTGCCAGCAGCTTGGACGGGGGCCCGGGGCTCTATGGCTACACCTTC
. | TRBJ1-4 | TRBV7-2 | few | CASSLAPTGTNEKLFF | TGTGCCAGCAGCTTAGCTCCGACCGGAACTAATGAAAAACTGTTTTTT
. | TRBJ2-3 | TRBV18 | many | CASSLSTPRGTDTQYF | TGTGCCAGCTCATTGTCGACTCCCCGTGGCACAGATACGCAGTATTTT
. | TRBJ1-2 | TRBV19 | . | CASSRGTHPYGYTF | TGTGCCAGTAGTAGGGGGACCCACCCTTACGGCTACACCTTC
. | TRBJ2-5 | TRBV10-3 | many | CAISESSTLGETQYF | TGTGCCATCAGTGAGTCCTCGACATTAGGGGAGACCCAGTACTTC
. | TRBJ2-7 | TRBV12-2 | few | CASRLEWGRITYEQYF | TGTGCAAGTCGCTTAGAGTGGGGGAGAATCACCTACGAGCAGTACTTC
TRBD1 | TRBJ2-5 | TRBV18 | many | CASSPSSRGQGEETQYF | TGTGCCAGCTCACCTTCTTCCCGAGGACAGGGTGAAGAGACCCAGTACTTC